The sequence of this T cell receptor beta chain was determined in a study of cytomegalovirus exposure and HLA in healthy donors. The CDR3 extends over 15 amino acids. In germline, CDR1 is MGHRA, CDR2 YSYEKL. V gave up 1 base and J gave up 4 bases, with 11 bases separating them. PCR involved 60 Vbeta and 13 Jbeta primers. Clones were read by immunoSEQ multiplex PCR, and TCRdb kept only the in-frame ones, dropping some. Here the sample spans about 35,000 clones, 80% being singletons. Material: PBMCs. This receptor was obtained from a male donor in good health and CMV-seronegative. The chain is built from TRBV4-1 and TRBJ2-1, with a weak D call TRBD2 (5 bases). CDR3 amino acids: CASSQVLATYNEQFF. As DNA, the CDR3 is TGCGCCAGCAGCCAAGTTCTAGCCACTTACAATGAGCAGTTCTTC.